This T cell receptor (beta chain) was sequenced during a study of blood T cells in healthy people across ages. The wider study: Template switching picked up about one barcoded beta molecule for each two T cells. Overall study results and limits: A strong correlation was found between TCR beta diversity and the percentage of naive T cells.

This clonotype was counted at least ten times. Its target is not known. V was shortened by 0 bases and J by 2 bases, with 7 bases between the two germline ends. The CDR3 spans 14 residues. The germline gives CDR1 SEHNR, CDR2 FQNEAQ (reference sequence). The second PCR ran about 7 to 12 cycles with a sample-barcoded 5' primer and J-beta primers. TCRdb independently ran MiXCR on the 5' RACE reads; one entry per CDR3 protein. The table records around 1.5 million distinct CDR3 sequences, roughly 40% of them present only once. Sequenced: blood. The sequence was obtained from a woman younger than 35 in good health. The chain links TRBV7-9 to TRBJ1-2; D gene unclear. CDR3 DNA sequence: TGTGCCAGCAGCTTAGCCGGGATGAACTATGGCTACACCTTC. Its translation is CASSLAGMNYGYTF.